These T cell receptor beta chains were read from a single sample in a study of CD8 T cells in ankylosing spondylitis. Via MiXCR, TCRdb re-called the 5' RACE reads, giving one row per CDR3 protein. Counted here are 150,000 to 200,000 distinct CDR3 sequences, roughly 34% occurring once; the ten biggest clones make up about 6%. Sequenced: synovial fluid, either unsorted or a sorted T cell fraction (not recorded which). Receptors were obtained from a male donor with ankylosing spondylitis. CDR3s include the opening cysteine and the closing phenylalanine or tryptophan. The D gene is left open where the match is weak. Clone size is given for some rows only: seen once, a few or many times, or a class if the clone is expanded.

clone_size j_call d_call v_call cdr3_aa cdr3_nt
many TRBJ2-7 . TRBV7-2 CASSLGGSTYEQYF TGTGCCAGCAGCTTAGGAGGCTCCACATACGAGCAGTACTTC
. TRBJ1-4 . TRBV27 CASSSNYRGIKLFF TGTGCCAGCAGTTCTAACTACCGGGGTATAAAACTGTTTTTT
many TRBJ2-5 TRBD2 TRBV29-1 CSVGTSGIAETQYF TGCAGCGTCGGGACTAGCGGGATCGCGGAGACCCAGTACTTC
once TRBJ1-5 . TRBV5-6 CASGRRGGRQPQHF TGTGCCAGCGGCCGCCGGGGGGGCAGGCAGCCCCAGCATTTT
few TRBJ1-2 . TRBV5-5 CASSQVGGDYGYTF TGTGCCAGCAGCCAGGTCGGGGGTGACTATGGCTACACCTTC
many TRBJ2-3 . TRBV7-8 CASSPRDRTDTQYF TGTGCCAGCAGCCCCAGGGACCGCACAGATACGCAGTATTTT
. TRBJ2-7 . TRBV12-3/TRBV12-4 CASRLQGGSYEQYF TGTGCCAGCAGACTACAGGGAGGCTCCTACGAGCAGTACTTC
once TRBJ2-3 TRBD2 TRBV10-3 CAISDSSGSRPSTDTQYF TGTGCCATCAGTGATAGTAGCGGGAGTCGCCCTAGCACAGATACGCAGTATTTT
many TRBJ2-1 . TRBV5-1 CASSSLRAGGHEQFF TGCGCCAGCAGCTCCCTAAGGGCCGGTGGACATGAGCAGTTCTTC
few TRBJ1-1 . TRBV19 CASSIRRNTEAFF TGTGCCAGTAGTATTAGAAGGAACACTGAAGCTTTCTTT
. TRBJ2-7 . TRBV7-6 CASSSTPTSEQYF TGTGCCAGCAGCTCAACCCCCACGAGCGAGCAGTACTTC
few TRBJ2-7 TRBD1 TRBV20-1 CSARDQSRGHEQYF TGCAGTGCTAGAGATCAAAGCAGGGGGCACGAGCAGTACTTC
many TRBJ2-1 TRBD1 TRBV20-1 CSAEPTTGGNEQFF TGCAGTGCGGAGCCTACGACAGGGGGAAATGAGCAGTTCTTC
. TRBJ2-7 . TRBV4-2 CASSQVPSYEQYF TGTGCCAGCAGCCAGGTACCATCCTACGAGCAGTACTTC
. TRBJ1-5 . TRBV2 CASRERVVSQPQHF TGTGCCAGCAGGGAGCGGGTCGTTAGTCAGCCCCAGCATTTT
few TRBJ2-5 TRBD2 TRBV5-1 CASSLVAGGSETQYF TGCGCCAGCAGCTTGGTTGCGGGGGGCTCGGAGACCCAGTACTTC
many TRBJ1-1 TRBD1 TRBV7-3 CASSLGTGSPMETEAFF TGTGCCAGCAGCTTAGGGACAGGCTCCCCTATGGAGACTGAAGCTTTCTTT
. TRBJ1-4 TRBD1 TRBV20-1 CSASSTGPLEKLFF TGCAGTGCTAGCTCGACAGGGCCCCTTGAAAAACTGTTTTTT
. TRBJ1-5 . TRBV28 CASSLRVVNQPQHF TGTGCCAGCAGTTTAAGAGTAGTAAATCAGCCCCAGCATTTT
few TRBJ1-4 . TRBV27 CASSSNSAANEKLFF TGTGCCAGCAGCTCGAACAGCGCGGCTAATGAAAAACTGTTTTTT
. TRBJ2-3 . TRBV5-1 CASALWGRGTDTQYF TGCGCCAGCGCCTTGTGGGGTAGAGGGACAGATACGCAGTATTTT
many TRBJ1-3 . TRBV28 CASSREGTVAGNTIYF TGTGCCAGCAGCAGGGAGGGGACGGTTGCTGGAAACACCATATATTTT
few TRBJ2-7 TRBD1 TRBV6-5 CASSYGQATSYEQYF TGTGCCAGCAGTTACGGACAGGCAACTTCCTACGAGCAGTACTTC
few TRBJ2-1 TRBD2 TRBV13 CASSFGTRDNEQFF TGTGCCAGCAGCTTTGGGACTAGGGACAATGAGCAGTTCTTC
. TRBJ2-7 TRBD1 TRBV28 CASSLRGQWNGYEQYF TGTGCCAGCAGTTTAAGGGGACAGTGGAACGGCTACGAGCAGTACTTC
few TRBJ1-2 TRBD1 TRBV5-1 CASSLSRQGYGYTF TGCGCCAGCAGCTTGTCGCGACAGGGCTATGGCTACACCTTC
once TRBJ1-2 . TRBV5-1 CASSLADNYGYTF TGCGCCAGCAGCTTAGCGGATAACTATGGCTACACCTTC
. TRBJ2-7 . TRBV19 CASSIPGSYEQYF TGTGCCAGTAGTATCCCGGGTTCCTACGAGCAGTACTTC
few TRBJ2-1 TRBD2 TRBV7-3 CASSLSGSGGQSEQFF TGTGCCAGCAGCTTAAGTGGTTCGGGGGGGCAGTCTGAGCAGTTCTTC
many TRBJ2-7 . TRBV9 CASSPRAGQSYEQYF TGTGCCAGCAGCCCCCGGGCGGGACAGAGCTACGAGCAGTACTTC
medium-sized TRBJ1-2 . TRBV29-1 CSVEHIPYGYTF TGCAGCGTTGAACACATCCCCTATGGCTACACCTTC
. TRBJ2-3 TRBD2 TRBV27 CASSFQGTSGATQYF TGTGCCAGCAGTTTCCAGGGGACTAGCGGCGCCACGCAGTATTTT
many TRBJ1-1 . TRBV5-6 CASSFIDSMNTEAFF TGTGCCAGCAGCTTTATCGACTCAATGAACACTGAAGCTTTCTTT
many TRBJ1-4 . TRBV4-3 CASSPGSSGYEKLFF TGCGCCAGCAGCCCCGGCTCTTCTGGGTATGAAAAACTGTTTTTT
many TRBJ1-2 . TRBV20-1 CSAIGGLTHGYTF TGCAGTGCCATAGGGGGGTTAACCCATGGCTACACCTTC
medium-sized TRBJ2-7 . TRBV6-1 CASGGSASREQYF TGTGCCAGCGGAGGTTCAGCGTCCCGGGAGCAGTACTTC
. TRBJ1-1 . TRBV6-1 CASSEKGEGPRTEAFF TGTGCCAGCAGTGAAAAGGGGGAGGGTCCGCGAACTGAAGCTTTCTTT
. TRBJ1-1 . TRBV6-1 CASSQNRDTTEAFF TGTGCCAGCAGCCAAAACCGGGACACCACTGAAGCTTTCTTT
few TRBJ2-3 TRBD2 TRBV20-1 CSAPTSEWSDTQYF TGCAGTGCTCCTACTAGCGAGTGGTCGGATACGCAGTATTTT
few TRBJ1-6 TRBD1 TRBV12-3/TRBV12-4 CASSLTGEGTPLHF TGTGCCAGCAGTTTGACAGGGGAGGGGACACCCCTCCACTTT
. TRBJ2-1 TRBD1 TRBV11-3 CASSLVGTGRQFF TGTGCCAGCAGCTTAGTGGGGACAGGGAGGCAGTTCTTC